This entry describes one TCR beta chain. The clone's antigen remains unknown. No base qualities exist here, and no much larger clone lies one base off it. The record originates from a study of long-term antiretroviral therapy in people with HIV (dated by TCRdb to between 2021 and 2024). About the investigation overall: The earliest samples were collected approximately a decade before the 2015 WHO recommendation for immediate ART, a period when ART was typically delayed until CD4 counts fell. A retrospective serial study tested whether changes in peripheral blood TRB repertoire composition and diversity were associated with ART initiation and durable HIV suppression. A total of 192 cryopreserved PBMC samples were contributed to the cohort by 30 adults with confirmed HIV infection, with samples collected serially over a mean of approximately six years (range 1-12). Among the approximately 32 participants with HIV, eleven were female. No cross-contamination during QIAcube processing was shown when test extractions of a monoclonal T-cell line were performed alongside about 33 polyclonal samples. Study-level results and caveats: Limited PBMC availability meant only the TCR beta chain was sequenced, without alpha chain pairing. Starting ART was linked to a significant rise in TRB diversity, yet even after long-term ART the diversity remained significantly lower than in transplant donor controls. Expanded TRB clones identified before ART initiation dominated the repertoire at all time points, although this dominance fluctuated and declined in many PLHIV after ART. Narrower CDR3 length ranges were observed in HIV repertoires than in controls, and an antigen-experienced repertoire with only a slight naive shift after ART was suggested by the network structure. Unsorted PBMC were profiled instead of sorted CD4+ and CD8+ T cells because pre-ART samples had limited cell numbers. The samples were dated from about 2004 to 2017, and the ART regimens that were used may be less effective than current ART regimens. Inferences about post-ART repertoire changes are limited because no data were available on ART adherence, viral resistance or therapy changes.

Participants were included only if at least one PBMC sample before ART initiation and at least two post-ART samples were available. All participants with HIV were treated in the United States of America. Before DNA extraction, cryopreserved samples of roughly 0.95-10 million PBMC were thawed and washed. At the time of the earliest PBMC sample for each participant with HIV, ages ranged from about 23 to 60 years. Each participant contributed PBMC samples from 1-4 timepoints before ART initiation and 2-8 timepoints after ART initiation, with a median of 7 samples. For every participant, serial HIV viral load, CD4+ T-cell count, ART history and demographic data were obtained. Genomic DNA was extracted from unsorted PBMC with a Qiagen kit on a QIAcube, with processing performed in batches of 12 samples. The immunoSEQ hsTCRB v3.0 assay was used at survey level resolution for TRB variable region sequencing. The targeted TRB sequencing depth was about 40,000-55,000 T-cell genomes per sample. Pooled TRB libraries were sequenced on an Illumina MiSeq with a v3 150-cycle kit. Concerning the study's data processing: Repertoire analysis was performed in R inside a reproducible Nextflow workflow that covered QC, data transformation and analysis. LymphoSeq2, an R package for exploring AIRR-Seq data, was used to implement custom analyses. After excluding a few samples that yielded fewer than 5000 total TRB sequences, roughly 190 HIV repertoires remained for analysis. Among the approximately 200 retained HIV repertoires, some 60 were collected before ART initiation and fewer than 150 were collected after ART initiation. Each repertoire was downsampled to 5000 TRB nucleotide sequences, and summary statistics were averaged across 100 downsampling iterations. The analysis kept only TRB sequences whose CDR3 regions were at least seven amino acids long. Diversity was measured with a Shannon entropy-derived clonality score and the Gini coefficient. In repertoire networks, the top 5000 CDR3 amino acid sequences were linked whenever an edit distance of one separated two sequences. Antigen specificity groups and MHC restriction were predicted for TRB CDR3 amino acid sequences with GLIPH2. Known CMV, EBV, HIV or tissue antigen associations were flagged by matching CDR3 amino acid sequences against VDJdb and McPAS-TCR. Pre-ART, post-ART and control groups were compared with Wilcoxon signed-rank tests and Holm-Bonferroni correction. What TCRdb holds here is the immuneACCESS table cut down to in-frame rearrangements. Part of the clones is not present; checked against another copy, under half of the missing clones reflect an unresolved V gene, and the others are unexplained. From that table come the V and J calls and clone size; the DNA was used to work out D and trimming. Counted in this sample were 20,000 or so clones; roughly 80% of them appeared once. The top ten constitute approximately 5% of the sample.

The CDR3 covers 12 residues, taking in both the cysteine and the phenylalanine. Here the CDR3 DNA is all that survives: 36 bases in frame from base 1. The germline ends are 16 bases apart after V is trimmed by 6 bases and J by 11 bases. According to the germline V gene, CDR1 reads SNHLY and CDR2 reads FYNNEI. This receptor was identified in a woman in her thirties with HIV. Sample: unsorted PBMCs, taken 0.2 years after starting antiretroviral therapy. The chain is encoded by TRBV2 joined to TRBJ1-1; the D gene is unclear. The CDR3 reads CASRPDGVAAFF. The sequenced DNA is TGTGCCAGCAGGCCCGACGGCGTTGCGGCTTTCTTT. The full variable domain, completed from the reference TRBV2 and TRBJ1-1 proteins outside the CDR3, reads EPEVTQTPSHQVTQMGQEVILRCVPISNHLYFYWYRQILGQKVEFLVSFYNNEISEKSEIFDDQFSVERPDGSNFTLKIRSTKLEDSAMYFCASRPDGVAAFFGQGTRLTVV.